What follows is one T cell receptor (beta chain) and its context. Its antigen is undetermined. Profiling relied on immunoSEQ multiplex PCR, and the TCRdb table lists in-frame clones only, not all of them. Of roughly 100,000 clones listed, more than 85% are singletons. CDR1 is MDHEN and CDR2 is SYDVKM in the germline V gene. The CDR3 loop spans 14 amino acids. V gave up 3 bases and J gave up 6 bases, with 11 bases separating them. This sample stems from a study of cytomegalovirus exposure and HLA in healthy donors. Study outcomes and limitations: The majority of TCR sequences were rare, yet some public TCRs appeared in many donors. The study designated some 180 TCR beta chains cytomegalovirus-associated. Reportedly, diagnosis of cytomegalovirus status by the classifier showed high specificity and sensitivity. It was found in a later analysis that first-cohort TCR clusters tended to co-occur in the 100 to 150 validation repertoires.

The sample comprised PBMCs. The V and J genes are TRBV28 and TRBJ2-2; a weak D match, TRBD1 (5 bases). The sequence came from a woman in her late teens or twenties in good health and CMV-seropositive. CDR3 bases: TGTGCCAGCAGTTTGGTCAGGGCTGCCGGGGAGCTGTTTTTT. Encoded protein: CASSLVRAAGELFF.